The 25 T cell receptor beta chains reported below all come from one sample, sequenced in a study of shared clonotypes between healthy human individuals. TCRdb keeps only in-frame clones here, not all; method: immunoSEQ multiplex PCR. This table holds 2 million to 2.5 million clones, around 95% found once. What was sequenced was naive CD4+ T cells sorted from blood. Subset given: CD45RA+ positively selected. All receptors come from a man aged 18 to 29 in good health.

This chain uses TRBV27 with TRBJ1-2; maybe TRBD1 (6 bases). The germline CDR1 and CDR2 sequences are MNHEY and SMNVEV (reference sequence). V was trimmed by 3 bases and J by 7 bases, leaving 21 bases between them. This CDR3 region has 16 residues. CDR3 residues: CASSFFGGGRRGGYTF. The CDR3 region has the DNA TGTGCCAGCAGTTTTTTCGGGGGCGGCAGGAGAGGTGGCTACACCTTC.

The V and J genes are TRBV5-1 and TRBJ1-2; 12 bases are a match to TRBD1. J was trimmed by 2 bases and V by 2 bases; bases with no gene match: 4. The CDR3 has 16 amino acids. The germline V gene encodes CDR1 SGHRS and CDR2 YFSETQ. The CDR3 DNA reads TGCGCCAGCAGCTTCGGGACAGGGGGCGCGAACTATGGCTACACCTTC. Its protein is CASSFGTGGANYGYTF.

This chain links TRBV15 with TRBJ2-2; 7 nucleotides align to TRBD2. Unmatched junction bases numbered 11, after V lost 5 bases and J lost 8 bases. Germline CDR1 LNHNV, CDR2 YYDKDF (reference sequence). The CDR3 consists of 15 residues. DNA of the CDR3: TGTGCCACCAGCGGACCTCGGACTAGGTTAGGGGAGCTGTTTTTT. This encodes CATSGPRTRLGELFF.

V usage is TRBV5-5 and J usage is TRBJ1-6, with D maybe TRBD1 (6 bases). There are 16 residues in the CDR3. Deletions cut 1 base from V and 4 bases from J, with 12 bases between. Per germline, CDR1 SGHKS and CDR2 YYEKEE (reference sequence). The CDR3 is CASSLPFTGYNSPLHF. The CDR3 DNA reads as TGTGCCAGCAGCTTGCCCTTTACAGGGTATAATTCACCCCTCCACTTT.

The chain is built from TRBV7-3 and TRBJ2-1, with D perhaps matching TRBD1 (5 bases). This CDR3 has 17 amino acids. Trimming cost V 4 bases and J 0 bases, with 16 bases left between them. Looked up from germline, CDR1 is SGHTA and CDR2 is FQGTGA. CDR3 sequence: CASSSNTGWSSYNEQFF. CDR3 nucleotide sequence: TGTGCCAGCAGCTCTAATACAGGCTGGAGCTCCTACAATGAGCAGTTCTTC.

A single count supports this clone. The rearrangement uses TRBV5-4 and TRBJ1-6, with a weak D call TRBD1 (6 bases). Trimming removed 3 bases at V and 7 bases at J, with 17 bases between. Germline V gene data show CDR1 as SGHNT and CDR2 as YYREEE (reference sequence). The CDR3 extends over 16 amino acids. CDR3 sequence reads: CASSSQRTGYNSPLHF. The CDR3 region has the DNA TGTGCCAGCAGCTCGCAGCGCACAGGGTACAATTCACCCCTCCACTTT. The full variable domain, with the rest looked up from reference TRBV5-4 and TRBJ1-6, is ETGVTQSPTHLIKTRGQQVTLRCSSQSGHNTVSWYQQALGQGPQFIFQYYREEENGRGNFPPRFSGLQFPNYSSELNVNALELDDSALYLCASSSQRTGYNSPLHFGNGTRLTVT.

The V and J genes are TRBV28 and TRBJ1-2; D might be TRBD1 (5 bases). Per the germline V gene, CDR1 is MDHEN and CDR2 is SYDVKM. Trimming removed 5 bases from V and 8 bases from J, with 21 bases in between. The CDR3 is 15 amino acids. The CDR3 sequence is CASSPRGPVNRGYTF. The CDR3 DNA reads TGTGCCAGCAGTCCGAGGGGCCCCGTTAACCGAGGCTACACCTTC.

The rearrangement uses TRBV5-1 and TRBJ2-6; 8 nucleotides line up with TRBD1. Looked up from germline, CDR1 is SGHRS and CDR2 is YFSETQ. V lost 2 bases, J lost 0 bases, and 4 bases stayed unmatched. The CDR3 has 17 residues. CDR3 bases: TGCGCCAGCAGCTTCGGGACAGGTGACTCTGGGGCCAACGTCCTGACTTTC. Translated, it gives CASSFGTGDSGANVLTF.

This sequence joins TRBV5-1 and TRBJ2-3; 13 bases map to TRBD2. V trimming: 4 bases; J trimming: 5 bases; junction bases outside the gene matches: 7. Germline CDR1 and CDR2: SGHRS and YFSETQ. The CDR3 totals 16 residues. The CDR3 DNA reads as TGCGCCAGCAGCCCTAGGACTAGCGGGGGTGGAGATACGCAGTATTTT. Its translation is CASSPRTSGGGDTQYF.

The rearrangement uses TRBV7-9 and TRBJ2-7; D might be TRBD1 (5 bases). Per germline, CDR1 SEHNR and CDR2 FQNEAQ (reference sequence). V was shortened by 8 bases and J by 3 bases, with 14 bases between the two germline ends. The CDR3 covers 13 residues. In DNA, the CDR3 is TGTGCCAGCGTCAACAGGCCCGGCTACGAGCAGTACTTC. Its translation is CASVNRPGYEQYF.

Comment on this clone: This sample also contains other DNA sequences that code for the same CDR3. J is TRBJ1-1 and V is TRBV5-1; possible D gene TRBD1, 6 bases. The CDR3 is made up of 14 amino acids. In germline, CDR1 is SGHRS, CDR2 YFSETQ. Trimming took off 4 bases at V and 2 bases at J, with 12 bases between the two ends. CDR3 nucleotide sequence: TGCGCCAGCAGCACCGGGACACTCAACACTGAAGCTTTCTTT. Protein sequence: CASSTGTLNTEAFF.

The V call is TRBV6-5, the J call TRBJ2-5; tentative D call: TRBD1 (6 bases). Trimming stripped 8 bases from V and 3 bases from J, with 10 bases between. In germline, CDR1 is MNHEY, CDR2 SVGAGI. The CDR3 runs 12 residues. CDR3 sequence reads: CASGGGKETQYF. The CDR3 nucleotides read TGTGCCAGCGGGGGCGGCAAAGAGACCCAGTACTTC.

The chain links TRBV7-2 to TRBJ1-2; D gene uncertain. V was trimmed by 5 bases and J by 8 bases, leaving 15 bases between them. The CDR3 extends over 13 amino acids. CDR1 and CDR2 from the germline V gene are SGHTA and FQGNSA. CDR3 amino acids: CASSNQSLRGYTF. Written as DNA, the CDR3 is TGTGCCAGCAGCAATCAGTCCCTTCGCGGCTACACCTTC.

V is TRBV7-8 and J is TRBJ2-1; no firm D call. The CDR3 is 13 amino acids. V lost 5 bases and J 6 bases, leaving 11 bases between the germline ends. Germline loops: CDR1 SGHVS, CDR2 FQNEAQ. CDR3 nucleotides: TGTGCCAGCAGCCCAAGGGTCGGCAATGAGCAGTTCTTC. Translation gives CASSPRVGNEQFF.

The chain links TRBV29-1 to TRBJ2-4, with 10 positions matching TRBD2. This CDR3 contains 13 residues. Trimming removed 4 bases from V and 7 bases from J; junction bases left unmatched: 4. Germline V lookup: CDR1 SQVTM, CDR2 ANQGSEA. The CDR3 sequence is CSVVTSGRNIQYF. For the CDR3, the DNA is TGCAGCGTTGTGACTAGCGGGCGGAACATTCAGTACTTC.

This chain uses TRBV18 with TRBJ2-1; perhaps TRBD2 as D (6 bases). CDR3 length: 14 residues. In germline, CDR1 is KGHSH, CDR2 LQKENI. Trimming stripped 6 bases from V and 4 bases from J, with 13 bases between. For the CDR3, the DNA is TGTGCCAGCTCCCCGGGAGCCCAATACAATGAGCAGTTCTTC. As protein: CASSPGAQYNEQFF.

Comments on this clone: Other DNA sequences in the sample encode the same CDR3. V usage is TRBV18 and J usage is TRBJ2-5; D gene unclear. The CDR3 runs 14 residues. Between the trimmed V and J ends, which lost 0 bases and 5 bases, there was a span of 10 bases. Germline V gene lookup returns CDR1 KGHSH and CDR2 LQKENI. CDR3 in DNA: TGTGCCAGCTCACCACCGGGGTCTCAGGAGACCCAGTACTTC. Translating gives CASSPPGSQETQYF.

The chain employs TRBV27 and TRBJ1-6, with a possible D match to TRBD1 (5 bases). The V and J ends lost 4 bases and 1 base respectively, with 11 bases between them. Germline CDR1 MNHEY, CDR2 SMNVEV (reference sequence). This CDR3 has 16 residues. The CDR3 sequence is CASSSRDGSYNSPLHF. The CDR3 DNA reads TGTGCCAGCAGTTCCAGGGACGGTTCCTATAATTCACCCCTCCACTTT.

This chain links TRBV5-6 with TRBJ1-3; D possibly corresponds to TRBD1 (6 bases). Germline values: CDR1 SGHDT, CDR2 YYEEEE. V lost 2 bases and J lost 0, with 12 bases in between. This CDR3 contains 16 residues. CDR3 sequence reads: CASSFRGVNSGNTIYF. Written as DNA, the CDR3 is TGTGCCAGCAGCTTTAGGGGGGTGAACTCTGGAAACACCATATATTTT. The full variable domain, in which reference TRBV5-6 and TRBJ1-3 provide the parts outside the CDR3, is DAGVTQSPTHLIKTRGQQVTLRCSPKSGHDTVSWYQQALGQGPQFIFQYYEEEERQRGNFPDRFSGHQFPNYSSELNVNALLLGDSALYLCASSFRGVNSGNTIYFGEGSWLTVV.

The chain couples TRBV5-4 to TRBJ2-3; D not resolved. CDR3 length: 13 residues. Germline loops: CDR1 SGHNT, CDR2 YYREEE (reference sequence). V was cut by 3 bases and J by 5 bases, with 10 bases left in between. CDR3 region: CASSSLNGDTQYF. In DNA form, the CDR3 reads TGTGCCAGCAGCTCCTTAAACGGAGATACGCAGTATTTT. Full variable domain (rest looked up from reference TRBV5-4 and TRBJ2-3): ETGVTQSPTHLIKTRGQQVTLRCSSQSGHNTVSWYQQALGQGPQFIFQYYREEENGRGNFPPRFSGLQFPNYSSELNVNALELDDSALYLCASSSLNGDTQYFGPGTRLTVL.

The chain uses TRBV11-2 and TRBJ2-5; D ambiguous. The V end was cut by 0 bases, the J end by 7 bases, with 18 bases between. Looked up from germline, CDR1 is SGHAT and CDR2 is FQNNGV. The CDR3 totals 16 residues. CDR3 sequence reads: CASSLDYIPKTGTQYF. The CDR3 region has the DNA TGTGCCAGCAGCTTAGATTACATACCGAAGACGGGGACCCAGTACTTC.

The CDR3 bases are TGTGCCAGCAGCCAAGATGAGGGAGTGGACAATGAGCAGTTCTTC. Amino acid sequence: CASSQDEGVDNEQFF. The V gene is TRBV4-2, the J gene TRBJ2-1, with TRBD2 as a possible D gene (5 bases). The germline V gene has CDR1 LGHNA and CDR2 YNFKEQ. The CDR3 has 15 amino acids. Between the trimmed V and J ends, which lost 0 bases and 5 bases, there was a span of 11 bases.

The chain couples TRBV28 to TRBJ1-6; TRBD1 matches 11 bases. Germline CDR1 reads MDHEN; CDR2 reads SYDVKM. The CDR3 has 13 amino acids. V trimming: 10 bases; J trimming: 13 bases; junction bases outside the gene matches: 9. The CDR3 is CATDRDRGDPLHF. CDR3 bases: TGTGCCACCGACCGGGACAGGGGGGACCCCCTCCACTTT. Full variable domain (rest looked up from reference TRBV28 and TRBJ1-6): DVKVTQSSRYLVKRTGEKVFLECVQDMDHENMFWYRQDPGLGLRLIYFSYDVKMKEKGDIPEGYSVSREKKERFSLILESASTNQTSMYLCATDRDRGDPLHFGNGTRLTVT.

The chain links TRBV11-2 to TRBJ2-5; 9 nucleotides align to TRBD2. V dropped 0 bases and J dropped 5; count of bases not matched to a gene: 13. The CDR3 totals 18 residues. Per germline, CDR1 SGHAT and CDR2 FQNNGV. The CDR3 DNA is TGTGCCAGCAGCTTAGAGTTTGGACGCGGGGGGGCCCGGGAGACCCAGTACTTC. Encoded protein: CASSLEFGRGGARETQYF.

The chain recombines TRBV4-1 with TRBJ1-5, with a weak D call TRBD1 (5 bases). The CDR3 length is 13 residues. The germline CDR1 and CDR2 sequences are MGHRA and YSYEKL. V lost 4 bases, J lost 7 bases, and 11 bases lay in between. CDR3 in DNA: TGCGCCAGCAGCCGGGAGAGGGACCAGCCCCAGCATTTT. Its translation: CASSRERDQPQHF.